These 12 T cell receptor beta chains share one sample of origin, sequenced in a study of blood T cell repertoires in COVID-19. Generated by immunoSEQ multiplex PCR, the TCRdb table keeps only in-frame clones and is missing some. In the table there are roughly 160,000 clones, around 83% of which are singletons. The sample comprised peripheral blood. The receptors derive from a man over 45 with active or convalescent COVID-19.

V gene TRBV10-3 combines with J gene TRBJ2-7; 7 nucleotides agree with TRBD1. The germline gives CDR1 ENHRY, CDR2 SYGVKD. J lost 0 bases, V lost 7 bases, and 6 bases had no gene match. The CDR3 is made up of 14 amino acids. In nucleotides, the CDR3 is TGTGCCATCAAGAACCGGGACAGCTCCTACGAGCAGTACTTC. Amino acid sequence: CAIKNRDSSYEQYF.

The CDR3 DNA reads as TGTGCCACCCTTAACACCGGGGAGCTGTTTTTT. Its translation: CATLNTGELFF. This rearrangement joins TRBV28 to TRBJ2-2; D is unresolved. Per the germline V gene, CDR1 is MDHEN and CDR2 is SYDVKM. Trimming left V 10 bases short and J 2 bases short, with 5 bases between. The CDR3 is 11 residues long.

V and J are TRBV11-2 and TRBJ1-3, with D maybe TRBD1 (5 bases). The V end lost 1 base, the J end lost 3 bases, and 10 bases lay between the germline ends. The CDR3 spans 15 residues. CDR1 and CDR2 (germline): SGHAT, FQNNGV. The CDR3, as DNA: TGTGCCAGCAGCTTAGCTGGAAGGGGTGGAAACACCATATATTTT. This gives the protein CASSLAGRGGNTIYF.

This clone was seen only once. The chain combines TRBV6-2 or TRBV6-3 with TRBJ1-4; 7 bases fit TRBD1. The CDR3 runs 15 residues. V trimming: 2 bases; J trimming: 8 bases; junction bases outside the gene matches: 8. The germline V gene encodes CDR1 MNHEY and CDR2 SVGEGT. This CDR3 reads CASSYEYRGREKLFF. The CDR3 bases are TGTGCCAGCAGTTACGAATACAGGGGCCGCGAAAAACTGTTTTTT.

This chain connects TRBV5-1 to TRBJ1-2, with 11 bases fitting TRBD1. After removal of 0 bases from V and 4 bases from J, the junction contained 2 bases not matched to a gene. The CDR3 extends over 15 amino acids. Germline values: CDR1 SGHRS, CDR2 YFSETQ. CDR3: CASSLAGQGAYGYTF. CDR3 nucleotide sequence: TGCGCCAGCAGCTTGGCCGGACAGGGGGCCTATGGCTACACCTTC.

The chain uses TRBV10-3 and TRBJ1-2; D remains unclear. Germline loops: CDR1 ENHRY, CDR2 SYGVKD. The CDR3 extends over 13 amino acids. V was shortened by 7 bases and J by 2 bases, with 11 bases between the two germline ends. CDR3 region: CAITGGGNYGYTF. CDR3 bases: TGTGCCATCACCGGAGGAGGGAACTATGGCTACACCTTC.

A single count supports this clone. The CDR3 region has the DNA TGTGCCAGCAGCGTAGATAATCCTAGACAGGGTGAGCAGTTCTTC. Its protein is CASSVDNPRQGEQFF. The chain joins TRBV9 to TRBJ2-1; 7 nucleotides line up with TRBD1. The CDR3 length is 15 residues. Germline V CDR1 and CDR2: SGDLS, YYNGEE. The V gene end was trimmed by 0 bases and the J gene end by 9 bases; junction bases not matched to a gene: 9.

The chain links TRBV12-3 or TRBV12-4 to TRBJ2-7, with 8 nucleotides matching TRBD1. This CDR3 spans 13 amino acids. V gave up 6 bases and J gave up 5 bases; unmatched junction bases: 6. The CDR3 sequence: CASRSGGWDEQYF. For the CDR3, the DNA is TGTGCCAGCAGGTCAGGGGGCTGGGACGAGCAGTACTTC.

This clone came up a few times. The chain combines TRBV5-6 with TRBJ1-2; D call uncertain. The V gene's germline CDR1 is SGHDT and CDR2 YYEEEE. V lost 4 bases, J lost 8 bases, and 15 bases lay in between. This CDR3 has 13 amino acids. The CDR3 loop is CASSGGSAEGYTF. The DNA of the CDR3 is TGTGCCAGCAGCGGAGGGTCTGCTGAAGGCTACACCTTC.

This sequence joins TRBV24-1 and TRBJ1-4; D ambiguous. Deletions cut 4 bases from V and 5 bases from J, with 16 bases between. CDR1 is KGHDR and CDR2 is SFDVKD in the germline V gene. The CDR3 sequence is 16 residues long. The CDR3 sequence is CATSELRRVENEKLFF. The CDR3 coding sequence is TGTGCCACCAGTGAACTCCGACGGGTGGAAAATGAAAAACTGTTTTTT.

The chain carries TRBV5-6 and TRBJ1-6; D is unresolved. Between the trimmed V and J ends, which lost 7 bases and 8 bases, there was a span of 16 bases. Germline values: CDR1 SGHDT, CDR2 YYEEEE. This CDR3 comprises 14 residues. Written as DNA, the CDR3 is TGTGCCAGCGGTTCGGACGGGGTTTATTCACCCCTCCACTTT. This encodes CASGSDGVYSPLHF.

The count of this clone is one. The junction departs from the called germline gene at one end, perhaps through a read error. V and J are TRBV13 and TRBJ1-2; weak D call: TRBD1 (5 bases). The CDR3 length is 11 residues. Germline V gives CDR1 PRHDT, CDR2 FYEKMQ (reference sequence). CDR3 coding DNA: TGTGCCAGCAGCTTAGCTCAGGGCGGACACTTC. Its translation: CASSLAQGGHF.